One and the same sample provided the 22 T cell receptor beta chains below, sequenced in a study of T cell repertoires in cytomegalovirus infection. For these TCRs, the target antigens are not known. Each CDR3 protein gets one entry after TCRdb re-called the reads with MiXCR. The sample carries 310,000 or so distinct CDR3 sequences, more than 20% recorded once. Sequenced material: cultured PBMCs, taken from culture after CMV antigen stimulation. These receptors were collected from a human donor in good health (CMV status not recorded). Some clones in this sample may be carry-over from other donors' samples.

CDR3 loop: CASSRPQGWKETQYF. CDR3 DNA: TGTGCCAGCAGTAGACCACAGGGGTGGAAGGAGACCCAGTACTTC. This sequence joins TRBV6-2 or TRBV6-3 and TRBJ2-5, with 7 bases that match TRBD1. With 5 bases clipped from V and 5 bases from J, the junction kept 11 bases outside the gene matches. From germline, CDR1 is MNHEY and CDR2 SVGEGT. The CDR3 spans 15 residues.

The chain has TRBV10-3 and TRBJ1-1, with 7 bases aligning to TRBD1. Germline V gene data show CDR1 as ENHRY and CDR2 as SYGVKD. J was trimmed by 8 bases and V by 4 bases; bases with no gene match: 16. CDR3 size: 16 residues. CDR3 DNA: TGTGCCATCAGTGCCGGGACAGAAGGGTCCTGGAGCGAAGCTTTCTTT. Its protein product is CAISAGTEGSWSEAFF.

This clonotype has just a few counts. The CDR3 spells CASRYSSGTSGYTQYF. Written as DNA, the CDR3 is TGTGCCAGCAGGTACTCCTCCGGGACTAGCGGCTATACGCAGTATTTT. This rearrangement joins TRBV11-2 to TRBJ2-3; 11 bases align to TRBD2. Germline-derived CDR1 and CDR2 are SGHAT and FQNNGV. With 6 bases clipped from V and 7 bases from J, the junction kept 12 bases outside the gene matches. The CDR3 runs to 16 residues.

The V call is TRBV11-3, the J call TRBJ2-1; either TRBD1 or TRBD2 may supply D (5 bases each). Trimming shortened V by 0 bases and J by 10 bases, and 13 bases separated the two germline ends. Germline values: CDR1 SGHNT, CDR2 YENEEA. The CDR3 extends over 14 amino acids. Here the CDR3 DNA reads TGTGCCAGCAGCTTAGATCAATCGGGACGAGAGCAGTTCTTC. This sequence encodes CASSLDQSGREQFF.

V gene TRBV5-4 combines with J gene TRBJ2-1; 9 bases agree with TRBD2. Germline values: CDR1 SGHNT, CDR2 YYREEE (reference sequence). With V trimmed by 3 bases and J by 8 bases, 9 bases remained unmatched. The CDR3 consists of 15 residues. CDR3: CASSSHSGSGYEQFF. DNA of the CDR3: TGTGCCAGCAGCTCCCATAGCGGGAGTGGCTATGAGCAGTTCTTC.

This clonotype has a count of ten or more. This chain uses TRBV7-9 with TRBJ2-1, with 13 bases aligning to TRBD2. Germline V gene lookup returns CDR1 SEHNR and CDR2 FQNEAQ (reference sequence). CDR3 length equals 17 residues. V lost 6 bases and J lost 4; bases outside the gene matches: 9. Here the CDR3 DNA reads TGTGCCAGCAGTCCCCGGACTAGCGGGAGAGCTTACAATGAGCAGTTCTTC. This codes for CASSPRTSGRAYNEQFF.

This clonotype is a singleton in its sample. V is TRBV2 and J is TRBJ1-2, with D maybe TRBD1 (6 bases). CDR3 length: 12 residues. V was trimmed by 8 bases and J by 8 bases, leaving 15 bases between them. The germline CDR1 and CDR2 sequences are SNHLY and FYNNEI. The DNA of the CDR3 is TGTGCCAGCCTGACAGGCCAAGAGGGCTACACCTTC. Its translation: CASLTGQEGYTF.

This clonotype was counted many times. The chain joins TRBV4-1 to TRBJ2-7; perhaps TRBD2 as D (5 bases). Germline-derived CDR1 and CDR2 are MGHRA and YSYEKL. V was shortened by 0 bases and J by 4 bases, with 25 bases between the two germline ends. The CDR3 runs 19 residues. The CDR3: CASSQDRLVSGQVVYEQYF. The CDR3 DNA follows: TGCGCCAGCAGCCAAGATCGGTTAGTGAGCGGCCAGGTAGTGTACGAGCAGTACTTC.

CDR3 DNA sequence: TGTGCCAGCAGCGTAGAAGGAGGGGAGGCTTTCTTT. It codes for CASSVEGGEAFF. The chain combines TRBV9 with TRBJ1-1; possibly TRBD1 for D (5 bases). There are 12 residues in the CDR3. Germline-derived CDR1 and CDR2 are SGDLS and YYNGEE. V was trimmed by 0 bases and J by 11 bases, leaving 11 bases between them.

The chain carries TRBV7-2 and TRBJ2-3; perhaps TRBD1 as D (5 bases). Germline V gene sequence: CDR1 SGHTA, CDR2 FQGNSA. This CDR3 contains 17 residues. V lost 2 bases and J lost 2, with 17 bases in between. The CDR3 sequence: CASSLFYGAGNTDTQYF. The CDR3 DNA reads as TGTGCCAGCAGCTTATTTTATGGGGCCGGAAACACAGATACGCAGTATTTT.

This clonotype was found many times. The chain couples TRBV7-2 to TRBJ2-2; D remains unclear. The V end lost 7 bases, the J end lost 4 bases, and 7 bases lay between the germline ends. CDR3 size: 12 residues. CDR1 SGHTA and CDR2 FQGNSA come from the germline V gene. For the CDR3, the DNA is TGTGCCAGCACCCGGACCACCGGGGAGCTGTTTTTT. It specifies CASTRTTGELFF.

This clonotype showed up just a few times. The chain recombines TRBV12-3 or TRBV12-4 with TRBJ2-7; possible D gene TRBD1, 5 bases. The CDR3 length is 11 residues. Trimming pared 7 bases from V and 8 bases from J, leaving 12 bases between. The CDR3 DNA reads TGTGCCAGCACCCAGGGTTTCAAGCAGTACTTC. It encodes CASTQGFKQYF.

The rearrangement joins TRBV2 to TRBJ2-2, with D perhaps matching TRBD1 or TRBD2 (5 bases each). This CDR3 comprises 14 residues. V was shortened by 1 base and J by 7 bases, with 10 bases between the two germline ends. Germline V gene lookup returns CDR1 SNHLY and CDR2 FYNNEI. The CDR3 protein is CASSEVGGFGELFF. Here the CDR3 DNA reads TGTGCCAGCAGTGAAGTTGGGGGATTCGGGGAGCTGTTTTTT.

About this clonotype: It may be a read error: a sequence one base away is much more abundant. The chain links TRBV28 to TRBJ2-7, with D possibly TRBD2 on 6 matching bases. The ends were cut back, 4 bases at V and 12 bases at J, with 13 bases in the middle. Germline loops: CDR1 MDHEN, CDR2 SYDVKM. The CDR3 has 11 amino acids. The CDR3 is CASSYSGTVYV. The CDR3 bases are TGTGCCAGCAGTTATTCCGGGACTGTGTACGTC.

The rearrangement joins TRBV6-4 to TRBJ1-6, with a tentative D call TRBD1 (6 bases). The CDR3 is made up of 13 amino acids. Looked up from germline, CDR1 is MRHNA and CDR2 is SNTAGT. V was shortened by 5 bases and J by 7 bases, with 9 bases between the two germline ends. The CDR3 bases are TGTGCCAGCAGTCCCGACAGGAATTCACCCCTCCACTTT. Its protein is CASSPDRNSPLHF.

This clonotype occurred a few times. The CDR3 DNA sequence: TGTGCCAGCACCCAAGCTAGCGGGAGGGGCAGTGAGCAGTTCTTC. Its protein is CASTQASGRGSEQFF. This rearrangement joins TRBV12-3 or TRBV12-4 to TRBJ2-1, with 12 nucleotides matching TRBD2. J lost 9 bases, V lost 7 bases, and 10 bases had no gene match. This CDR3 has 15 residues.

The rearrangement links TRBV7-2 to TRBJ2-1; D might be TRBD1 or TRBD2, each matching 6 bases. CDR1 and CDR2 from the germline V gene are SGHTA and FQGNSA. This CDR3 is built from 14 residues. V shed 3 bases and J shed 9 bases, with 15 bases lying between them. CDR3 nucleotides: TGTGCCAGCAGCTTTCGGACAGTCGGGGGTGAGCAGTTCTTC. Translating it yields CASSFRTVGGEQFF.

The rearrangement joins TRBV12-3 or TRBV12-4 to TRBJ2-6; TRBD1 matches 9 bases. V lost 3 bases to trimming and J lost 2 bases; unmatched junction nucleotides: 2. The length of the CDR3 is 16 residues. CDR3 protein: CASSFTGGAGANVLTF. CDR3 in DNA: TGTGCCAGCAGTTTCACAGGGGGCGCTGGGGCCAACGTCCTGACTTTC.

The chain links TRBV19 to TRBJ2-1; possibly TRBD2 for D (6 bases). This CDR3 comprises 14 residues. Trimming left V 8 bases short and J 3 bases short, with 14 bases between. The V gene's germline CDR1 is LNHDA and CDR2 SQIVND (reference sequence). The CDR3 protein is CASGFGGNYNEQFF. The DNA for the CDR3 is TGTGCCAGTGGATTTGGCGGGAACTACAATGAGCAGTTCTTC.

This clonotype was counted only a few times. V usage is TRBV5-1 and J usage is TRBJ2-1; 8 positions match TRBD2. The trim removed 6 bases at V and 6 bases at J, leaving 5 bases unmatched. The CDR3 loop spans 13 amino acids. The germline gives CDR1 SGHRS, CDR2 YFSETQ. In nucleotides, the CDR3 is TGCGCCAGCACTCCAGCGGGAGTCAATGAGCAGTTCTTC. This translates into CASTPAGVNEQFF.

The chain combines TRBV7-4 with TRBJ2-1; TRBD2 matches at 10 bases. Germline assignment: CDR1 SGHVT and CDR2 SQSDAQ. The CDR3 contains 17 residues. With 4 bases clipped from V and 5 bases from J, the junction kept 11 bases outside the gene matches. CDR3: CASSSLPGLAMNNEQFF. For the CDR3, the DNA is TGTGCCAGCAGCTCACTTCCGGGACTAGCGATGAACAATGAGCAGTTCTTC.

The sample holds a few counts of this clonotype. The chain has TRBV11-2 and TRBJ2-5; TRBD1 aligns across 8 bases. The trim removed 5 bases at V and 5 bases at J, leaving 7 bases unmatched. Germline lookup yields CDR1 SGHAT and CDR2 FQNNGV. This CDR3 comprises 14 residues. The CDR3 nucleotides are TGTGCCAGCAGCCAGACAGGGGTGGCGGAGACCCAGTACTTC. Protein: CASSQTGVAETQYF.